This TCR beta chain was profiled in a study of T cells after yellow fever vaccination. TCRdb redid the calling of the 5' RACE reads with MiXCR, one entry per CDR3 protein. Among under 150,000 distinct CDR3 sequences listed, approximately 14% were seen once. Germline CDR1 MGHRA, CDR2 YSYEKL. The V end was cut by 1 base, the J end by 5 bases, with 9 bases between. This CDR3 contains 14 residues. The specimen was CD8+ T cells sorted from PBMCs, collected 5 days after the yellow fever booster vaccination. The TCR was taken from a man aged 18 to 35 who received the YFV17D yellow fever vaccine. V and J are TRBV4-1 and TRBJ2-1; no clear D. The CDR3 bases are TGCGCCAGCAGCCAAGTTCAGGCGCACAATGAGCAGTTCTTC. Amino acids: CASSQVQAHNEQFF.